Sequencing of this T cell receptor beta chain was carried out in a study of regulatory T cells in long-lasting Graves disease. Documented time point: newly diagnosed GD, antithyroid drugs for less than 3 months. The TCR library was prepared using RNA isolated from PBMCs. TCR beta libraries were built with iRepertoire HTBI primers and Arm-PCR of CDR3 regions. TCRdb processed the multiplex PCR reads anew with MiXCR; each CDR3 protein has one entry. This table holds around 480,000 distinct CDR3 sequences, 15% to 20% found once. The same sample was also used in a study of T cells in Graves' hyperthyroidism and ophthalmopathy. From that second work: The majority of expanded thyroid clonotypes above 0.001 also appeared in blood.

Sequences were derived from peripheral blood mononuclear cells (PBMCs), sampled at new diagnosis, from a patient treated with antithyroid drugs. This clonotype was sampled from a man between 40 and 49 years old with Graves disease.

CDR3 region: CASSFGLAGVSREQFF. CDR3 bases: TGTGCCAGCAGCTTCGGACTAGCGGGAGTTAGTCGTGAGCAGTTCTTC. The chain couples TRBV7-9 to TRBJ2-1; 13 positions agree with TRBD2. The V and J ends lost 3 bases and 9 bases, in that order; junction bases with no gene match: 8. Germline loops: CDR1 SEHNR, CDR2 FQNEAQ (reference sequence). The CDR3 has 16 amino acids.